The rows below give T cell receptor beta chains drawn from one sample of a study of cytomegalovirus exposure and HLA in healthy donors. Libraries were prepared by immunoSEQ multiplex PCR; TCRdb keeps only in-frame clonotypes and omits some of them. Altogether about 170,000 clones are present, under 85% being singletons, with the ten largest covering around 3.2%. The sample consisted of PBMCs. The receptors shown here come from a female donor in good health and CMV-seronegative. Both conserved end residues are part of each CDR3. D genes are given only for firm matches. Some rows mark clone size as missing; the rest say once, few, many or name a class of expanded clone.

clone_size | j_call | d_call | v_call | cdr3_nt | cdr3_aa
. | TRBJ2-2 | . | TRBV2 | TGTGCCAGCAGTCTTAGCGGAGACACCGGGGAGCTGTTTTTT | CASSLSGDTGELFF
. | TRBJ2-7 | TRBD1 | TRBV28 | TGTGCCACCCGGGGGACAGGGGGTCTCTACGAGCAGTACTTC | CATRGTGGLYEQYF
few | TRBJ2-1 | TRBD1 | TRBV19 | TGTGCCAGTACCAAGAGGACAGGTTCCTACAATGAGCAGTTCTTC | CASTKRTGSYNEQFF
. | TRBJ1-5 | . | TRBV18 | TGTGCCAGCTCACCGTTTACAGGGCAGCCCCAGCATTTT | CASSPFTGQPQHF
few | TRBJ1-2 | TRBD1 | TRBV5-1 | TGCGCCAGCGGGATAACAGGGGCGGAGTATGGCTACACCTTC | CASGITGAEYGYTF
once | TRBJ2-1 | TRBD1 | TRBV25-1 | TGTGCCAGCAGTTTTCACAGGGGAAGGGACAATGAGCAGTTCTTC | CASSFHRGRDNEQFF
. | TRBJ1-1 | TRBD1 | TRBV27 | TGTGCCAGCAGTTTATTTTACGCGGCAGGGGGCGACGACACTGAAGCTTTCTTT | CASSLFYAAGGDDTEAFF
few | TRBJ1-4 | . | TRBV5-1 | TGCGCCAGCAGCTTGAGGGGGGGCGATGAAAAACTGTTTTTT | CASSLRGGDEKLFF
. | TRBJ2-7 | . | TRBV28 | TGTGCCAGCAGTAAAGGAGGCGAGCAGTACTTC | CASSKGGEQYF
. | TRBJ2-1 | TRBD2 | TRBV19 | TGTGCCAGTAGTAGGACTAGCGGCGCCTACAATGAGCAGTTCTTC | CASSRTSGAYNEQFF
. | TRBJ2-5 | . | TRBV5-1 | TGCGCCAGCAGCTTTGGCAGTCAAGAGACCCAGTACTTC | CASSFGSQETQYF
once | TRBJ2-7 | . | TRBV2 | TGTGCCACCGGGACACCCAACTACGAGCAGTACTTC | CATGTPNYEQYF
few | TRBJ2-7 | TRBD1 | TRBV30 | TGTGCCTGGAGTGTACTGACAGGGAACCACGAGCAGTACTTC | CAWSVLTGNHEQYF
few | TRBJ2-2 | . | TRBV7-3 | TGTGCCAGCAGCTTAGTCCCTCCGGGACAAGGGGAGCTGTTTTTT | CASSLVPPGQGELFF
. | TRBJ1-4 | . | TRBV4-3 | TGCGCCAGCAGCCAAAAGGACAGACCTAATGAAAAACTGTTTTTT | CASSQKDRPNEKLFF
many | TRBJ1-5 | . | TRBV4-2 | TGTGCCAGCAGCCCCGGCGCAGGGGAATCGATTCAGCCCCAGCATTTT | CASSPGAGESIQPQHF
. | TRBJ1-6 | TRBD1 | TRBV5-6 | TGTGCCAGCAGCCGGGACAGCGCGAGCGGTTCACCCCTCCACTTT | CASSRDSASGSPLHF